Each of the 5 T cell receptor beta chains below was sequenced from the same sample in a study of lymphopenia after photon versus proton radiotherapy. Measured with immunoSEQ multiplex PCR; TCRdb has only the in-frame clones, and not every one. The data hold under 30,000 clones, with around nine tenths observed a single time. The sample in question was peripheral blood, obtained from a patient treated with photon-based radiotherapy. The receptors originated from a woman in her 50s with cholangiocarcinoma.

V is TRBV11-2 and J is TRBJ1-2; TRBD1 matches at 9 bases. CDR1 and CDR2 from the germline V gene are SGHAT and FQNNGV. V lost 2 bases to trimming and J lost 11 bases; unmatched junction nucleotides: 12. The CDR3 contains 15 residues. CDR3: CASSLPNTGGVRYTF. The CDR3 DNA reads TGTGCCAGCAGCTTACCAAACACAGGGGGCGTTCGGTACACCTTC.

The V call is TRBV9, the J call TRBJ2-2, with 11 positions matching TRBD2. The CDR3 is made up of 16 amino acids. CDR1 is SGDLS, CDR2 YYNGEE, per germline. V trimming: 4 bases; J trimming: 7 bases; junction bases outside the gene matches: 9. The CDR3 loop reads CASSPASGGLGGELFF. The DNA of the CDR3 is TGTGCCAGCAGCCCAGCTAGCGGGGGGTTAGGCGGGGAGCTGTTTTTT.

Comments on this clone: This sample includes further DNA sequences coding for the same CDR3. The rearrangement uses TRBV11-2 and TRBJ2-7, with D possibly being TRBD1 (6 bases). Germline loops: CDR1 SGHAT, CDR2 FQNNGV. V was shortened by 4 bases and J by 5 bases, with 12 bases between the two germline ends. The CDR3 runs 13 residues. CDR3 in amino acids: CASSSRWDNEQYF. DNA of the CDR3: TGTGCCAGCAGCTCACGGTGGGACAACGAGCAGTACTTC. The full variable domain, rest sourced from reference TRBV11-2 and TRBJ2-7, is EAGVAQSPRYKIIEKRQSVAFWCNPISGHATLYWYQQILGQGPKLLIQFQNNGVVDDSQLPKDRFSAERLKGVDSTLKIQPAKLEDSAVYLCASSSRWDNEQYFGPGTRLTVT.

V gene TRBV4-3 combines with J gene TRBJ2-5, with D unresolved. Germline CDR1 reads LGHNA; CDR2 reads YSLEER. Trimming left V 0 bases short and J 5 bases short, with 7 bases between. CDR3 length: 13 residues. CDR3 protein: CASSQEAGETQYF. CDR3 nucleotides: TGCGCCAGCAGCCAAGAGGCTGGGGAGACCCAGTACTTC.

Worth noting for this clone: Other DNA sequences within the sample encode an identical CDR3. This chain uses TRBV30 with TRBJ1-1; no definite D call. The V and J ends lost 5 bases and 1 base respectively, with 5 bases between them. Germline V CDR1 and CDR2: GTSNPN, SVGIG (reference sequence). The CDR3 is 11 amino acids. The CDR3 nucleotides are TGTGCCTGGGCCAAGAACACTGAAGCTTTCTTT. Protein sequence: CAWAKNTEAFF.